Reported below is one TCR beta chain. It has no known antigen specificity. Base qualities are not recorded, but no much larger clone differs from it by a single base. TCRbeta CDR3 regions were amplified from genomic DNA by means of the immunoSEQ Assay, a bias-controlled multiplex PCR. Per the source publication's procedure: Nucleated cell counts per sample were estimated from amplification of reference gene primers within the assay. To quantify the absolute abundance of each unique TCRbeta CDR3 rearrangement, sequence reads were collapsed and filtered. For each sample, productive Simpson clonality was calculated by taking the square root of Simpson's diversity index across productive rearrangements. Sourced from immuneACCESS, this table was stored by TCRdb with only in-frame sequences that have V and J called. A share of the clones is absent; for the studies checked, an unresolved V gene accounts for under half, and the remainder has no known explanation. The V and J calls and clone size are taken from that table; D and trimming were inferred from the DNA. In all, the sample holds some 150,000 clones, and 81% of those were seen once. 8% to 9% of the sample is in the top ten clones.

The sample is drawn from a study of blood T cell repertoires in COVID-19 (dated by TCRdb to the early 2020s). Describing the broader study: Samples covering the acute and convalescent phases of COVID-19 were provided by collaborators in the United States, Italy and Spain. The material from the prospective study consisted of cDNA or gDNA derived from T cells, B-cell-depleted T cells, or PBMCs. The dataset comprised deeply sampled blood TCRbeta repertoires from subjects exposed to, actively infected with, or recovered from COVID-19. A freely available public database, intended as a resource for researchers studying the immune response to SARS-CoV-2, is where the repertoires were released. The samples were drawn from the first 160 participants of the ongoing ImmuneRACE study and from 1,200 or so subjects provided by 6 global collaborators. Nearly every sample came with metadata listing a de-identified subject ID, COVID-19 status, age in years and sex. HLA class I and class II types, where available, came from metadata supplied by the sample provider rather than from assay-based typing. Study-wide conclusions, independent of this receptor: The quantity of clinical and demographic metadata differed by source and by participant and was supplied without curation.

V loses 4 bases of germline sequence and J loses 6 bases, and the interval between the two ends is 15 bases. The CDR3 goes from the cysteine to the phenylalanine over 14 residues. Solely the CDR3 DNA is kept, with 42 bases framed from the first base. CDR1 and CDR2 were assigned from the germline V gene as KGHSH and LQKENI. Whole blood was collected in K2EDTA tubes by collaborating institutions according to the institutions' own protocols. Collaborator samples were shipped for TCRbeta analysis as frozen whole blood, isolated PBMCs, or DNA extracted from either sample type. The receptor's source is a human donor with acute or convalescent COVID-19. The donor label of this sample is uncertain. The specimen was peripheral blood. Recombination connected TRBV18 to TRBJ2-5; TRBD1 is possibly the D segment (6 matching bases). The sequenced DNA is TGTGCCAGCTCACTAATAGGGGGTTCAAAGACCCAGTACTTC. Its amino acids are CASSLIGGSKTQYF.